These 18 T cell receptor beta chains originate from one sample sequenced in a study of T cells in Graves' hyperthyroidism and ophthalmopathy. There were TCR beta CDR3 regions amplified from RNA transcripts. A first-round RT-PCR of the TCR CDR3 used the HTBI primer set. From the multiplex PCR reads, TCRdb called clonotypes with MiXCR, one entry per CDR3 protein. This table holds hundreds of thousands of distinct CDR3 sequences, around 20% found once. Sequencing was performed on blood. Source of these receptors: a young man with Graves' ophthalmopathy.

The chain has TRBV19 and TRBJ2-5; D gene ambiguous. Germline CDR1 reads LNHDA; CDR2 reads SQIVND (reference sequence). The CDR3 covers 11 residues. V lost 8 bases and J lost 5, with 9 bases in between. CDR3 loop: CASALRETQYF. The DNA of the CDR3 is TGTGCCAGTGCCCTCCGTGAGACCCAGTACTTC.

This clonotype has ten or more counts. The CDR3 bases are TGTGCCAGCTCACCACCGGGACAGACTCAGCCCCAGCATTTT. Translated: CASSPPGQTQPQHF. The J gene is TRBJ1-5, the V gene TRBV18; 7 nucleotides align to TRBD1. The germline V gene has CDR1 KGHSH and CDR2 LQKENI. The CDR3 loop spans 14 amino acids. The V gene end was trimmed by 0 bases and the J gene end by 6 bases; junction bases not matched to a gene: 2.

The chain recombines TRBV10-3 with TRBJ2-3, with 7 bases aligning to TRBD1. The CDR3 has 11 residues. Germline lookup yields CDR1 ENHRY and CDR2 SYGVKD. CDR3 nucleotides: TGTGCTACGACAGGGACAGATACGCAGTATTTT. Translating it yields CATTGTDTQYF.

This clonotype was detected many times. The DNA of the CDR3 is TGTGCCAGCAGCTTAGAGGTGTTTCTAGCGGGAGTGGTTATTAATGAGCAGTTCTTC. The encoded protein is CASSLEVFLAGVVINEQFF. This rearrangement joins TRBV7-8 to TRBJ2-1, with TRBD2 matching 10 bases. CDR1 is SGHVS and CDR2 is FQNEAQ in the germline V gene. The junction had 16 bases not matched to a gene; V was cut back by 1 base and J by 7 bases. The length of the CDR3 is 19 residues.

This rearrangement joins TRBV20-1 to TRBJ2-7, with D possibly matching TRBD1 (6 bases). This CDR3 spans 13 amino acids. V lost 6 bases and J 0 bases, leaving 12 bases between the germline ends. Germline V gives CDR1 DFQATT, CDR2 SNEGSKA (reference sequence). CDR3: CSALRGFSYEQYF. As DNA, the CDR3 is TGCAGTGCCCTCAGGGGTTTCTCCTACGAGCAGTACTTC.

This clonotype was recorded many times. The chain combines TRBV5-1 with TRBJ2-1; 9 nucleotides align to TRBD2. This CDR3 spans 15 amino acids. V gave up 4 bases and J gave up 7 bases; unmatched junction bases: 9. Germline V CDR1 and CDR2: SGHRS, YFSETQ. The CDR3 coding sequence is TGCGCCAGCAGCATTGCGGGAGGGCCGGGGAATGAGCAGTTCTTC. Its protein is CASSIAGGPGNEQFF. The variable domain in full, with the rest retrieved from reference TRBV5-1 and TRBJ2-1, is KAGVTQTPRYLIKTRGQQVTLSCSPISGHRSVSWYQQTPGQGLQFLFEYFSETQRNKGNFPGRFSGRQFSNSRSEMNVSTLELGDSALYLCASSIAGGPGNEQFFGPGTRLTVL.

The rearrangement uses TRBV7-2 and TRBJ2-1, with TRBD2 identical over 12 bases. Germline V gene data show CDR1 as SGHTA and CDR2 as FQGNSA. The CDR3 length is 16 residues. The V segment lost 2 bases and the J segment 10 bases; nucleotides outside the gene matches: 9. CDR3 in amino acids: CASSLLPSGRGGEQFF. Written as DNA, the CDR3 is TGTGCCAGCAGCTTATTGCCTAGCGGGAGGGGGGGAGAGCAGTTCTTC.

This clonotype has a count of ten or more. The chain carries TRBV7-2 and TRBJ2-1, with 8 bases aligning to TRBD2. Germline V gene sequence: CDR1 SGHTA, CDR2 FQGNSA. The CDR3 consists of 15 residues. The junction had 5 bases not matched to a gene; V was cut back by 0 bases and J by 7 bases. The CDR3 DNA is TGTGCCAGCAGCTTAGCCAGGAGCGGGGGTAATGAGCAGTTCTTC. The encoded protein is CASSLARSGGNEQFF.

The chain couples TRBV4-1 to TRBJ2-7; 11 bases agree with TRBD2. Germline values: CDR1 MGHRA, CDR2 YSYEKL. The J segment lost 0 bases and the V segment lost 2 bases, leaving 3 bases of the junction unmatched. The CDR3 consists of 16 residues. In DNA form, the CDR3 reads TGCGCCAGCAGCCAAACTACTAGCGGGAGCTCCTACGAGCAGTACTTC. Amino acids: CASSQTTSGSSYEQYF.

This clonotype was observed many times. This chain connects TRBV11-2 to TRBJ2-5; 8 bases are shared with TRBD1. Germline trimming cut 4 bases from V and 4 bases from J; bases unmatched to any gene: 8. Germline V gene lookup returns CDR1 SGHAT and CDR2 FQNNGV. The CDR3 spans 15 residues. The CDR3 bases are TGTGCCAGCAGCTCAAAGGGGGGACAGGTAGAGACCCAGTACTTC. It encodes CASSSKGGQVETQYF.

The chain carries TRBV6-1 and TRBJ2-3, with 8 bases matching TRBD1. Germline loops: CDR1 MNHNS, CDR2 SASEGT. The CDR3 is 18 residues long. J was trimmed by 1 base and V by 4 bases; bases with no gene match: 13. In DNA form, the CDR3 reads TGTGCCAGCAGTGCCAGCGGACAGGGCAAAAGGGGCACAGATACGCAGTATTTT. Amino acid sequence: CASSASGQGKRGTDTQYF.

V gene TRBV3-1 combines with J gene TRBJ1-5; TRBD1 matches 10 bases. J was trimmed by 6 bases and V by 2 bases; bases with no gene match: 7. Germline assignment: CDR1 LGHDT and CDR2 YNNKEL (reference sequence). The CDR3 has 16 amino acids. The DNA for the CDR3 is TGTGCCAGCAGCCAAACTACGGGACAGGGGATTCAGCCCCAGCATTTT. It specifies CASSQTTGQGIQPQHF.

This clonotype was found a few times. The chain uses TRBV5-4 and TRBJ2-7, with 7 bases fitting TRBD1. V shed 4 bases and J 5 bases; nucleotides not matched to a gene: 9. The CDR3 length is 14 residues. Germline CDR1 is SGHNT and CDR2 is YYREEE (reference sequence). This CDR3 is CASSRRDSPDEQYF. In nucleotides, the CDR3 is TGTGCCAGCAGCCGCCGGGACAGTCCGGACGAGCAGTACTTC.

This clonotype was seen more than once but under ten times. The chain has TRBV20-1 and TRBJ2-3; D remains unclear. CDR1 DFQATT and CDR2 SNEGSKA come from the germline V gene (reference sequence). There are 16 residues in the CDR3. Trimming pared 0 bases from V and 0 bases from J, leaving 13 bases between. CDR3 region: CSARDSMGTSTDTQYF. Here the CDR3 DNA reads TGCAGTGCTAGAGATAGCATGGGAACTAGCACAGATACGCAGTATTTT.

The table lists this clonotype with a few counts. The J gene is TRBJ2-1, the V gene TRBV5-1, with 9 bases matching TRBD1. Germline trimming cut 4 bases from V and 3 bases from J; bases unmatched to any gene: 11. This CDR3 is 17 amino acids long. Germline CDR1 SGHRS, CDR2 YFSETQ. CDR3 protein: CASSILTGGGVYNEQFF. CDR3 coding DNA: TGCGCCAGCAGCATCCTGACAGGGGGAGGGGTCTACAATGAGCAGTTCTTC.

This clonotype occurred a few times. V and J are TRBV14 and TRBJ1-3; no clear D gene. Germline V gives CDR1 SGHDN, CDR2 FVKESK. The CDR3 length is 15 residues. Between the trimmed V and J ends, which lost 5 bases and 0 bases, there was a span of 11 bases. CDR3 in amino acids: CASSERTNSGNTIYF. CDR3 in DNA: TGTGCCAGCAGCGAGAGGACCAACTCTGGAAACACCATATATTTT.

This clonotype was recorded at least ten times. The chain joins TRBV6-1 to TRBJ2-7; 14 nucleotides align to TRBD2. Germline V gene data show CDR1 as MNHNS and CDR2 as SASEGT. Losses at the gene ends were 5 bases for V and 7 bases for J; bases not matched to a gene: 10. This CDR3 spans 16 amino acids. The CDR3 reads CASSLTGLAGVGEQYF. In DNA, the CDR3 is TGTGCCAGCAGTTTGACGGGACTAGCGGGAGTGGGTGAGCAGTACTTC.

The chain has TRBV10-3 and TRBJ2-1; a possible D gene is TRBD1 (6 bases). The ends were cut back, 11 bases at V and 6 bases at J, with 11 bases in the middle. The CDR3 covers 11 residues. The germline gives CDR1 ENHRY, CDR2 SYGVKD. This CDR3 is CAAQGGNEQFF. In nucleotides, the CDR3 is TGTGCCGCACAAGGGGGCAATGAGCAGTTCTTC.